The T cell receptor beta chain under discussion was sequenced for a study of blood T cell repertoires in COVID-19. On the study more broadly: Acute and convalescent COVID-19 samples came from the United States, Italy and Spain. Sample material is recorded as cDNA or gDNA derived from T cells, B-cell-depleted T cells, or PBMCs.

Study processing details: For nucleated cells, counts were estimated from reference gene primer amplification. TCRdb keeps only in-frame clones here, not all; method: immunoSEQ multiplex PCR. The V and J calls and clone size were taken over from that table, and D and trimming were inferred from the DNA. The sample carries 250,000 to 350,000 clones, approximately 84% recorded once. The sample taken for sequencing was peripheral blood. This TCR came from a human donor with COVID-19, enrolled during active disease. The donor label of this sample is uncertain.

The CDR3, as DNA: TGTGCCAGCAGCTTGGACTCGGCGGGAGACGTCGCAGATACGCAGTATTTT. This translates into CASSLDSAGDVADTQYF. The chain joins TRBV5-4 to TRBJ2-3; 7 nucleotides agree with TRBD2. V shed 0 bases, J shed 4 bases, and the junction held 11 bases outside the gene matches. Germline CDR1 SGHNT, CDR2 YYREEE (reference sequence). This CDR3 is built from 17 residues.